The present T cell receptor beta chain was sequenced within a study of T-cell reconstitution after alpha-beta-depleted transplantation in children. Unique molecular identifiers featured in how the TCRbeta library was prepared. MiXCR, run by TCRdb on the PCR reads, gives a single entry per CDR3 protein. The repertoire consists of roughly 570,000 distinct CDR3 sequences, with 25% to 30% occurring once and the leading ten covering 30% to 45%. The CDR3 spans 17 residues. With V trimmed by 4 bases and J by 5 bases, 10 bases remained unmatched. Germline values: CDR1 SGHTA, CDR2 FQGNSA. General observations from the study: There were reportedly several hundred expanded graft clones from which alpha-beta T cells came about two months after transplant. Day-60 TCRbeta diversity that was high in some patients was derived from surviving recipient T cells and thymic progenitors. A year had passed since transplant, and T-cell counts and diversity by then came mostly from newly produced T cells.

In regard to this clonotype: Its antigen remains unidentified.

The TCR comes from a boy under three years old with Wiskott-Aldrich syndrome, due to receive a stem cell transplant. V is TRBV7-2 and J is TRBJ2-5, with 13 bases identical to TRBD2. This specimen consisted of PBMCs, obtained before TCRalphabeta/CD19-depleted stem cell transplant. CDR3 residues: CASSSAGLAGEGETQYF. In DNA form, the CDR3 reads TGTGCCAGCAGCTCCGCAGGACTAGCGGGAGAAGGGGAGACCCAGTACTTC.